This T cell receptor (beta chain) originates from a study of CD8 T cells in ankylosing spondylitis. Findings of the study overall: Researchers report that disease-linked clones proved CD8+ and relatively rare in peripheral blood. Existing reports had already noted some motif variants in reactive arthritis synovial fluid and blood.

On this clonotype: The antigen remains undetermined.

The TCR beta libraries were generated through quantitative 5'-RACE incorporating molecular barcodes. TCRdb analysed the 5' RACE reads with MiXCR anew, one entry per CDR3 protein. The data contain 90,000 to 100,000 distinct CDR3 sequences, roughly 8.3% of them seen just once; the ten biggest clones take up about 9.6%. Germline lookup yields CDR1 SGHRS and CDR2 YFSETQ. V was cut by 4 bases and J by 2 bases, with 15 bases left in between. The CDR3 length is 15 residues. The sequenced sample was blood, either unsorted or a sorted T cell fraction (not recorded which). The sequence was collected from a male donor with ankylosing spondylitis or in good health (not recorded which). The rearrangement joins TRBV5-1 to TRBJ1-2; TRBD1 might be the D (5 bases). The CDR3 nucleotides read TGCGCCAGCAGCCCCGACGACAGACTAAACTATGGCTACACCTTC. Its translation: CASSPDDRLNYGYTF.